The clone carrying this T cell receptor (beta chain) was counted a single time. Its target is not known. Per donor, a minimum of one pre-ART and a minimum of two post-ART PBMC samples were available. The record originates from a study of long-term antiretroviral therapy in people with HIV. Study-wide results and caveats: Blood specimens, gathered between about 2003 and 2018, were possibly obtained under older ART regimens. No data were available on ART adherence, viral resistance or therapy changes.

The immunoSEQ assay was v3.0, run at survey level. The table came from immunoSEQ multiplex PCR; TCRdb's copy has only in-frame clones and leaves some out. This sample has over 25,000 clones, with 85% to 90% found just once. The CDR3 covers 16 residues. CDR1 is SEHNR, CDR2 FQNEAQ, per germline (reference sequence). J gave up 0 bases and V 5 bases, and 3 bases lay outside the gene matches. This chain joins TRBV7-9 and TRBJ2-1; TRBD2 agrees at 11 bases. The starting material was unsorted PBMCs, obtained 3.2 years before starting antiretroviral therapy. The TCR comes from a man over 45 with HIV. The CDR3, as DNA: TGTGCCAGCAGCCCCGGGACTAGCGGCTCCTACAATGAGCAGTTCTTC. This encodes CASSPGTSGSYNEQFF.